This TCR beta chain stems from a study of T and B cells in COVID-19 patients. Study in general: Blood was sampled from COVID-19 patients who were either actively infected or recovered. The recovered patients had mostly mild to moderate COVID-19 with outpatient management.

In its sample, this clonotype was seen a few times. The antigen is not known. General study points: Clonality of TRB repertoires was high in active COVID-19; recovery brought above-healthy diversity and richness. Patients with COVID-19 reportedly showed strongly skewed T cell receptor beta variable and joining gene usage.

TRB rearrangements were amplified by multiplex PCR with BIOMED2 TRB-A/B primers. TCRdb reanalysed the multiplex PCR reads using MiXCR and keeps one entry per CDR3 protein. The sample shows approximately 14,000 distinct CDR3 sequences, 28% of them seen only once. TRB was amplified from about 250-500 ng of blood genomic DNA. Germline CDR1 reads MNHEY; CDR2 reads SMNVEV (reference sequence). The CDR3 extends over 13 amino acids. V was trimmed by 8 bases and J by 1 base, leaving 12 bases between them. This chain connects TRBV27 to TRBJ2-7, with a possible D match to TRBD2 (6 bases). Sequencing was done on a sample of blood. The source is a human donor who had recovered from COVID-19. CDR3 sequence: CASGPGESYEQYF. For the CDR3, the DNA is TGTGCCAGCGGACCGGGGGAATCCTACGAGCAGTACTTC.